The 13 T cell receptor beta chains below were found in one sample sequenced in a study of Graves' ophthalmopathy and Graves' hyperthyroidism. The authors amplified TCR beta CDR3 regions from RNA transcripts. HTBI-primed RT-PCR formed the first round, and a multiplex PCR formed the second. Each CDR3 protein is one row after TCRdb ran MiXCR on the multiplex PCR reads. Of about 620,000 distinct CDR3 sequences listed, 22% are singletons. Sequences were obtained from peripheral blood. The source of these receptors is a woman under 30 with stable Graves' hyperthyroidism. Some clones in this sample may be carry-over from other donors' samples.

This clonotype has ten or more counts. The chain uses TRBV28 and TRBJ1-5; D is ambiguous. The V end was cut by 2 bases, the J end by 0 bases, with 14 bases between. The CDR3 length is 17 residues. In germline, CDR1 is MDHEN, CDR2 SYDVKM. The CDR3 sequence is CASSLDLREYSNQPQHF. In DNA, the CDR3 is TGTGCCAGCAGTTTAGATTTGCGGGAATATAGCAATCAGCCCCAGCATTTT.

This clonotype was counted many times. The chain links TRBV11-2 to TRBJ1-1; D is unclear. The CDR3 totals 14 residues. CDR1 is SGHAT, CDR2 FQNNGV, per germline. The V and J ends lost 1 base and 4 bases respectively, with 10 bases between them. CDR3 protein: CASSLGEVFTEAFF. The CDR3 bases are TGTGCCAGCAGCTTAGGGGAGGTTTTCACTGAAGCTTTCTTT.

V usage is TRBV11-2 and J usage is TRBJ1-2; D is undetermined. V shed 1 base and J shed 2 bases, with 8 bases lying between them. The length of the CDR3 is 14 residues. Germline assignment: CDR1 SGHAT and CDR2 FQNNGV. This CDR3 is CASSLVRGNYGYTF. The CDR3 coding sequence is TGTGCCAGCAGCTTAGTGCGGGGAAACTATGGCTACACCTTC.

This clonotype was observed many times. The chain employs TRBV6-2 or TRBV6-3 and TRBJ1-2, with D tentatively TRBD1 (6 bases). This CDR3 contains 13 residues. Trimming left V 2 bases short and J 7 bases short, with 11 bases between. Germline V gene sequence: CDR1 MNHEY, CDR2 SVGEGT. CDR3 amino acids: CASSYPGAGGYTF. CDR3 DNA: TGTGCCAGCAGTTACCCGGGGGCAGGTGGCTACACCTTC.

Details on this clonotype: A much larger clonotype is one base distant, so this may be a read error. The chain employs TRBV28 and TRBJ1-5; TRBD1 aligns across 7 bases. Germline CDR1 MDHEN, CDR2 SYDVKM. The CDR3 contains 14 residues. V gave up 3 bases and J gave up 3 bases; unmatched junction bases: 2. CDR3 coding DNA: TGTGCCAGCAGTTTTACAGGGGCCAATCAGCCCCAGCATTTT. Amino acids: CASSFTGANQPQHF.

This clonotype was seen repeatedly, ten times or more. This sequence joins TRBV6-1 and TRBJ2-7; the D is unclear. The germline V gene has CDR1 MNHNS and CDR2 SASEGT. CDR3 length: 11 amino acids. V lost 7 bases to trimming and J lost 6 bases, with 10 bases between them. This CDR3 is CASTERAEQYF. The CDR3 region has the DNA TGTGCCAGCACCGAGAGAGCCGAGCAGTACTTC.

This sequence joins TRBV12-3 or TRBV12-4 and TRBJ1-2; no clear D gene. The CDR3 is 14 amino acids. V was cut by 3 bases and J by 4 bases, with 12 bases left in between. CDR3 sequence: CASSFSPLAYGYTF. The CDR3 DNA is TGTGCCAGCAGTTTCAGCCCTTTAGCCTATGGCTACACCTTC.

This chain links TRBV6-5 with TRBJ2-1; 7 bases are shared with TRBD1. The CDR3 length is 17 residues. The V segment lost 2 bases and the J segment 4 bases; nucleotides outside the gene matches: 11. CDR1 MNHEY and CDR2 SVGAGI come from the germline V gene. CDR3 in DNA: TGTGCCAGCAGTTACAGACAGGGCGATAGCTGGTACAATGAGCAGTTCTTC. Its protein product is CASSYRQGDSWYNEQFF.

This clonotype appeared many times. The rearrangement links TRBV6-9 to TRBJ2-5, with 7 bases lining up with TRBD1. V was clipped by 6 bases and J by 2 bases; unmatched bases: 3. CDR1 is MNHGY and CDR2 is SVAAGI in the germline V gene. This CDR3 has 13 amino acids. CDR3 loop: CASRKQGQETQYF. CDR3 nucleotide sequence: TGTGCCAGCAGAAAACAGGGGCAAGAGACCCAGTACTTC.

This clonotype has a single count. The CDR3 nucleotides read TGTGCCAGCAGTTTATCCCCCGGGAGAGCCCACGAGCAGTACTTC. Translated, it gives CASSLSPGRAHEQYF. The chain has TRBV27 and TRBJ2-7; tentatively, D is TRBD2 (6 bases). This CDR3 contains 15 residues. Trimming took 0 bases from V and 5 from J, leaving 14 bases between them. The V gene's germline CDR1 is MNHEY and CDR2 SMNVEV (reference sequence).

Remarks on this clonotype: This clone may be a read error of a much larger clone one base away. V and J are TRBV5-1 and TRBJ1-1, with 8 positions matching TRBD1. This CDR3 contains 17 residues. The V gene's germline CDR1 is SGHRS and CDR2 YFSETQ. Written as DNA, the CDR3 is TGCGCCTGCAGCATCGGACAGGGAGGTGGGGTGGACACTGAAGCTTTCTTT. The encoded protein is CACSIGQGGGVDTEAFF.

In this sample, this clonotype turned up many times. This chain connects TRBV7-3 to TRBJ1-1, with 8 nucleotides matching TRBD1. CDR3 size: 15 residues. Trimming took 0 bases from V and 4 from J; bases not matched to a gene: 4. Germline V gives CDR1 SGHTA, CDR2 FQGTGA. DNA for the CDR3: TGTGCCAGCAGCTTAACCTCAGGGGGCCGCACTGAAGCTTTCTTT. As protein: CASSLTSGGRTEAFF. Full variable domain (remainder filled in from reference TRBV7-3 and TRBJ1-1): GAGVSQTPSNKVTEKGKYVELRCDPISGHTALYWYRQSLGQGPEFLIYFQGTGAADDSGLPNDRFFAVRPEGSVSTLKIQRTERGDSAVYLCASSLTSGGRTEAFFGQGTRLTVV.

This clonotype showed up many times. The chain couples TRBV7-2 to TRBJ1-2; D may be TRBD1 (5 bases). The V gene lost 4 bases and the J gene lost 4 bases, with 7 bases spanning the gap. The V gene's germline CDR1 is SGHTA and CDR2 FQGNSA. This CDR3 region has 12 residues. CDR3 in DNA: TGTGCCAGCAGCTCCCAGGGCTATGGCTACACCTTC. Translation gives CASSSQGYGYTF.